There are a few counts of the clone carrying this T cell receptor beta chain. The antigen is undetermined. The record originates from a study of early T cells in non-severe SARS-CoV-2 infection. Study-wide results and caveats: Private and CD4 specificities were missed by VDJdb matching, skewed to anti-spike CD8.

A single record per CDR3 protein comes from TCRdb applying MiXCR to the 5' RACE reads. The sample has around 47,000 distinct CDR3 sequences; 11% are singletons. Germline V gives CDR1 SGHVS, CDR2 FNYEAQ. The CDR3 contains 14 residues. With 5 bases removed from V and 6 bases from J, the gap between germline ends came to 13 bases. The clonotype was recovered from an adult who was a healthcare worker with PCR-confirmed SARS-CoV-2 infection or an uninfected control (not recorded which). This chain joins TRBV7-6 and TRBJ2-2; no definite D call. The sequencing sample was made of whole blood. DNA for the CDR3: TGTGCCAGCAGCCCGGACCTTTACGCCGGGGAGCTGTTTTTT. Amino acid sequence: CASSPDLYAGELFF.